This TCR beta chain appears in the sequencing data of a study of blood T cell repertoires in COVID-19. Background on the study: Some COVID-19 samples were acute and others convalescent; all came from the United States, Italy and Spain. In each case, the material was cDNA or gDNA derived from T cells, B-cell-depleted T cells, or PBMCs.

Authors' analysis steps: Using reference gene primer amplification, nucleated cell counts were estimated. Assay used: immunoSEQ multiplex PCR; TCRdb lists only in-frame clones, some missing. V, J and clone size were drawn from that table, and D and trimming were deduced from the DNA. This table has 220,000 or so clones, roughly four fifths appearing once. The germline V gene has CDR1 LGHNA and CDR2 YNFKEQ. V lost 3 bases, J lost 1 base, and 19 bases lay in between. The length of the CDR3 is 18 residues. The receptor's source is a woman of 80 years or more with acute or convalescent COVID-19. Sequencing was done on a sample of peripheral blood. This sequence joins TRBV4-2 and TRBJ2-1, with D possibly matching TRBD2 (6 bases). In DNA form, the CDR3 reads TGTGCCAGCAGCCAGGTACCCCCGGGACTCGAATCCTACAATGAGCAGTTCTTC. Encoded protein: CASSQVPPGLESYNEQFF.